This T cell receptor (beta chain) was sequenced for a study of beta chain features in type 1 diabetes. The study reverse transcribed the entire isolated RNA, so it sequenced expressed TCRB transcripts. The repertoire was sequenced with immunoSEQ multiplex PCR; TCRdb's copy has only in-frame clones and lacks some. The repertoire holds about 370,000 clones, with 8.5% to 10% as singletons. As for this clone: What it binds is unknown.

Study-level results: Type 1 diabetes patients showed a moderate but significant shortening of TCRB CDR3s in all four CD4+ subsets.

Germline lookup yields CDR1 SEHNR and CDR2 FQNEAQ (reference sequence). V lost 5 bases and J lost 3; bases outside the gene matches: 7. The CDR3 is 15 amino acids. The source material was central memory CD4+ T cells from blood. The chain uses TRBV7-9 and TRBJ2-3; TRBD1 matches 8 bases. The receptor comes from a man aged 25 to 45 with type 1 diabetes. The CDR3 DNA reads TGTGCCAGCAGCCCCCAGGGGGCGCTAACAGATACGCAGTATTTT. Translated, it gives CASSPQGALTDTQYF.